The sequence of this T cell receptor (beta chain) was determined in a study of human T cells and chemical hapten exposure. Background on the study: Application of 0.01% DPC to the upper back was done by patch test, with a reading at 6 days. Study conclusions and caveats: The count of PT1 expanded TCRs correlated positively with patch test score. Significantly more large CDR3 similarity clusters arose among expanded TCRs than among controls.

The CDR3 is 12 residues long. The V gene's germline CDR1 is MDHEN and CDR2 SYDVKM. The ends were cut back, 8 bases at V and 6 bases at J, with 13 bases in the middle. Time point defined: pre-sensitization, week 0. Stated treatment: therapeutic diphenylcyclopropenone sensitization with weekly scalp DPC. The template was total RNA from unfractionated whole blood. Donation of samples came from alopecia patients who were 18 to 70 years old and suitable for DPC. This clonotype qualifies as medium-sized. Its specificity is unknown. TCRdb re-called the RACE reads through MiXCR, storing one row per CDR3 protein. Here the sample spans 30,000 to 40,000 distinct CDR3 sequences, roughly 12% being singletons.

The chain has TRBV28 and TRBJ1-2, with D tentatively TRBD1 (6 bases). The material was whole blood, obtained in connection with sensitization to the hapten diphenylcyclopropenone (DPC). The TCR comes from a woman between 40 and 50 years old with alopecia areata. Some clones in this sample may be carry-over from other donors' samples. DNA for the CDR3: TGTGCCAGCTCAGTAACAGGGAATGGCTACACCTTC. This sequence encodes CASSVTGNGYTF.